In its sample, the clone carrying this T cell receptor beta chain was seen once. The junction and the germline gene differ at one end; a read error may be behind it. This entry belongs to a study of T cell responses to AZD1222 COVID-19 vaccine. This CDR3 spans 13 amino acids. CDR1 is LGHNA, CDR2 YSLEER, per germline. Produced via immunoSEQ multiplex PCR; TCRdb's table is partial and in-frame only. The sample holds 55,000 to 75,000 clones, almost 90% seen once. This TCR was sampled from an adult in good health. The sequenced sample was peripheral blood, obtained on day 0 of AZD1222 vaccination. The chain carries TRBV4-3 and TRBJ2-1; D call uncertain. Here the CDR3 DNA reads TGCGCCAGCAGCCAAGATCGTATGACACCGTCTATCTTC. As protein: CASSQDRMTPSIF.